These T cell receptor beta chains were read from a single sample in a study of control samples from healthy donors and cancer patients. TCRdb's table, derived via immunoSEQ multiplex PCR, lists solely in-frame clones and lacks some. This sample has tens of thousands of clones, with about four fifths found just once. Specimen: blood. Receptor source: a middle-aged man in good health. Both conserved end residues are trimmed from each CDR3. Each record gives: J gene, D gene, CDR3 length, V gene, CDR3 protein. A D gene is named only where the DNA matches it firmly.

j_call: TRBJ2-7
d_call: NA
cdr3_length: 12
v_call: TRBV4-1
cdr3_aa: ASSQGAAYYEQY

j_call: TRBJ2-6
d_call: TRBD1
cdr3_length: 19
v_call: TRBV4-2
cdr3_aa: ASSPYRPRTGGMYGANVLT

j_call: TRBJ2-7
d_call: NA
cdr3_length: 13
v_call: TRBV7-2
cdr3_aa: ASSLDRATSYEQY

j_call: TRBJ2-6
d_call: TRBD1
cdr3_length: 14
v_call: TRBV15
cdr3_aa: ATSRTGGSGANVLT

j_call: TRBJ1-2
d_call: NA
cdr3_length: 13
v_call: TRBV25-1
cdr3_aa: ASRSTGSVPYGYT

j_call: TRBJ2-2
d_call: NA
cdr3_length: 11
v_call: TRBV2
cdr3_aa: ASGSGEVGELF

j_call: TRBJ2-7
d_call: NA
cdr3_length: 10
v_call: TRBV6-6
cdr3_aa: ASSYTTDEQY

j_call: TRBJ1-3
d_call: TRBD1
cdr3_length: 12
v_call: TRBV11-2
cdr3_aa: ASSSQGAGNTIY

j_call: TRBJ2-7
d_call: NA
cdr3_length: 13
v_call: TRBV19
cdr3_aa: ASRPGNHRTYEQY

j_call: TRBJ2-6
d_call: NA
cdr3_length: 15
v_call: TRBV5-1
cdr3_aa: ASRRPGPLSGANVLT

j_call: TRBJ2-5
d_call: NA
cdr3_length: 11
v_call: TRBV7-3
cdr3_aa: ASSPRGGETQY

j_call: TRBJ1-5
d_call: TRBD1
cdr3_length: 13
v_call: TRBV5-1
cdr3_aa: ASGPGTGSNQPQH

j_call: TRBJ1-2
d_call: NA
cdr3_length: 10
v_call: TRBV30
cdr3_aa: AWSFGNYGYT

j_call: TRBJ1-5
d_call: NA
cdr3_length: 12
v_call: TRBV6-5
cdr3_aa: ASSYLGGGQPQH

j_call: TRBJ2-2
d_call: NA
cdr3_length: 14
v_call: TRBV21-1
cdr3_aa: ASRGTGTVNTGELF

j_call: TRBJ2-5
d_call: TRBD2
cdr3_length: 15
v_call: TRBV4-2
cdr3_aa: ASSQGSSGRSQETQY

j_call: TRBJ2-5
d_call: TRBD1
cdr3_length: 13
v_call: TRBV7-2
cdr3_aa: ASSLAPGGHETQY

j_call: TRBJ1-6
d_call: TRBD1
cdr3_length: 12
v_call: TRBV5-1
cdr3_aa: ASSDGTGSSPLH

j_call: TRBJ2-3
d_call: TRBD2
cdr3_length: 17
v_call: TRBV6-2/TRBV6-3
cdr3_aa: ASSYSSGSGRASTDTQY

j_call: TRBJ1-3
d_call: NA
cdr3_length: 14
v_call: TRBV11-2
cdr3_aa: ASSLDRGTSGNTIY

j_call: TRBJ1-1
d_call: NA
cdr3_length: 11
v_call: TRBV7-9
cdr3_aa: ASSPTVNTEAF

j_call: TRBJ1-5
d_call: NA
cdr3_length: 12
v_call: TRBV30
cdr3_aa: AWSVGQTNQPQH

j_call: TRBJ1-2
d_call: NA
cdr3_length: 12
v_call: TRBV18
cdr3_aa: ASSPGASPDGYT

j_call: TRBJ1-1
d_call: NA
cdr3_length: 13
v_call: TRBV4-1
cdr3_aa: ASSQDQGLNTEAF

j_call: TRBJ1-2
d_call: NA
cdr3_length: 11
v_call: TRBV24-1
cdr3_aa: ATSDGTAYGYT

j_call: TRBJ1-5
d_call: NA
cdr3_length: 11
v_call: TRBV19
cdr3_aa: ASSPYLNQPQH

j_call: TRBJ1-5
d_call: TRBD1
cdr3_length: 14
v_call: TRBV24-1
cdr3_aa: ATKHLTDRVEQPQH

j_call: TRBJ1-3
d_call: TRBD1
cdr3_length: 15
v_call: TRBV7-2
cdr3_aa: ASSPGTGPSSGNTIY

j_call: TRBJ2-3
d_call: NA
cdr3_length: 16
v_call: TRBV7-2
cdr3_aa: ASSLASARGQSTDTQY

j_call: TRBJ2-1
d_call: TRBD2
cdr3_length: 13
v_call: TRBV27
cdr3_aa: ASSSLAGVINEQF

j_call: TRBJ2-1
d_call: NA
cdr3_length: 12
v_call: TRBV24-1
cdr3_aa: ATSDSGPRNEQF

j_call: TRBJ2-1
d_call: NA
cdr3_length: 13
v_call: TRBV6-2/TRBV6-3
cdr3_aa: ASSYRDLESNEQF

j_call: TRBJ1-5
d_call: NA
cdr3_length: 11
v_call: TRBV29-1
cdr3_aa: SVAENSNQPQH

j_call: TRBJ2-6
d_call: NA
cdr3_length: 11
v_call: TRBV6-5
cdr3_aa: ASSYTGANVLT

j_call: TRBJ2-2
d_call: NA
cdr3_length: 13
v_call: TRBV11-2
cdr3_aa: ASSFGGGGTGELF

j_call: TRBJ1-3
d_call: NA
cdr3_length: 13
v_call: TRBV9
cdr3_aa: ASSAVGGSWGTIY

j_call: TRBJ1-2
d_call: NA
cdr3_length: 9
v_call: TRBV29-1
cdr3_aa: SVENGYGYT

j_call: TRBJ2-7
d_call: NA
cdr3_length: 14
v_call: TRBV21-1
cdr3_aa: ASSKDGKREHYEQY

j_call: TRBJ2-7
d_call: TRBD2
cdr3_length: 13
v_call: TRBV4-1
cdr3_aa: ASSRGLAGAYEQY

j_call: TRBJ2-6
d_call: NA
cdr3_length: 13
v_call: TRBV5-1
cdr3_aa: ASSLIVAGANVLT

j_call: TRBJ2-1
d_call: NA
cdr3_length: 10
v_call: TRBV18
cdr3_aa: ASSPRADEQF

j_call: TRBJ2-4
d_call: TRBD2
cdr3_length: 12
v_call: TRBV11-2
cdr3_aa: ASSAGLAVGIQY

j_call: TRBJ2-7
d_call: NA
cdr3_length: 11
v_call: TRBV5-1
cdr3_aa: ASSLAPSYEQY

j_call: TRBJ2-1
d_call: NA
cdr3_length: 15
v_call: TRBV14
cdr3_aa: ASSPYRAANLINEQF

j_call: TRBJ1-6
d_call: TRBD1
cdr3_length: 13
v_call: TRBV6-5
cdr3_aa: ASSPPGQMNSPLH

j_call: TRBJ2-7
d_call: TRBD1
cdr3_length: 13
v_call: TRBV6-5
cdr3_aa: ASGRTGEDSYEQY

j_call: TRBJ1-5
d_call: NA
cdr3_length: 12
v_call: TRBV7-2
cdr3_aa: ASSLAFHNQPQH

j_call: TRBJ1-2
d_call: TRBD1
cdr3_length: 13
v_call: TRBV7-2
cdr3_aa: ASSPREGAHYGYT

j_call: TRBJ1-2
d_call: NA
cdr3_length: 14
v_call: TRBV7-6
cdr3_aa: ASSPQSGGAAYGYT

j_call: TRBJ2-4
d_call: NA
cdr3_length: 14
v_call: TRBV24-1
cdr3_aa: ATSDTPRGRENIQY

j_call: TRBJ1-3
d_call: NA
cdr3_length: 11
v_call: TRBV7-8
cdr3_aa: ASSLPSRNTIY

j_call: TRBJ1-4
d_call: NA
cdr3_length: 11
v_call: TRBV19
cdr3_aa: ARHRPACEKLF

j_call: TRBJ2-7
d_call: NA
cdr3_length: 15
v_call: TRBV18
cdr3_aa: ASSHTSGSESSYEQY

j_call: TRBJ1-4
d_call: TRBD1
cdr3_length: 13
v_call: TRBV9
cdr3_aa: ASSVLGQPNEKLF

j_call: TRBJ2-7
d_call: TRBD2
cdr3_length: 13
v_call: TRBV28
cdr3_aa: ASSLGGSGSYEQY

j_call: TRBJ2-5
d_call: TRBD2
cdr3_length: 11
v_call: TRBV14
cdr3_aa: ASSRGLAETQY

j_call: TRBJ1-6
d_call: NA
cdr3_length: 16
v_call: TRBV11-2
cdr3_aa: ASSLRRGGAPLNSPLH